The subject of this entry is one TCR beta chain. The CDR3 contains 13 residues. Germline lookup yields CDR1 MGHRA and CDR2 YSYEKL. V was pared by 4 bases and J by 6 bases, with 13 bases between. The data stem from a study of T cell changes during pregnancy in multiple sclerosis. TCRdb's copy holds only in-frame clones and misses some; the assay was immunoSEQ multiplex PCR. The data contain 88,000 or so clones, about 90% of them singletons. The chain combines TRBV4-1 with TRBJ2-7; D is perhaps TRBD2 (5 bases). The source material was peripheral blood, sampled before pregnancy. The origin of this receptor is a female donor with multiple sclerosis, enrolled in a pregnancy study. The CDR3: CASSLGGLTEQYF. In nucleotides, the CDR3 is TGCGCCAGCAGCCTTGGAGGTTTGACCGAGCAGTACTTC.